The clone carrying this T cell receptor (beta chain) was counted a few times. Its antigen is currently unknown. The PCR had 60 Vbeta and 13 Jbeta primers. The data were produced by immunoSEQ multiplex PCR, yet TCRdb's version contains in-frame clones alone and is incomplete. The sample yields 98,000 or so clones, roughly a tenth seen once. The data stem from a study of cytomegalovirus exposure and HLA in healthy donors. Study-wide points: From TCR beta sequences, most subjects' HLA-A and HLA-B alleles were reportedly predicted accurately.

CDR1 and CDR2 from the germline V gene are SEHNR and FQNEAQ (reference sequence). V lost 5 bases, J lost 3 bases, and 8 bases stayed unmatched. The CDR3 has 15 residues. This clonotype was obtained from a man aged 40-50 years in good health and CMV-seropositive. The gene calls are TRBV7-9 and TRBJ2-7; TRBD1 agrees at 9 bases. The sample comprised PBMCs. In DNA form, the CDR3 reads TGTGCCAGCAGCCTAGTACAGGGGGCAAACTACGAGCAGTACTTC. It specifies CASSLVQGANYEQYF.